This T cell receptor beta chain was captured in a study of T-cell reconstitution after alpha-beta-depleted transplantation in children. The TCRbeta library was prepared with unique molecular identifiers. TCRdb re-analysed the PCR reads in MiXCR, keeping a single row per CDR3 protein. Of over 400,000 distinct CDR3 sequences in the sample, approximately 13% were seen once. This CDR3 is 12 amino acids long. CDR1 is KGHDR, CDR2 SFDVKD, per germline. Trimming removed 2 bases from V and 2 bases from J, with 1 base in between. This chain uses TRBV24-1 with TRBJ2-3; D uncertain. This sequence was found in a human donor who donated a stem cell graft to a child with combined immunodeficiency. This sample comprised PBMCs from the stem cell graft donor, obtained from the stem cell graft. This CDR3 reads CATSDYTDTQYF. The CDR3 DNA reads TGTGCCACCAGTGATTACACAGATACGCAGTATTTT.